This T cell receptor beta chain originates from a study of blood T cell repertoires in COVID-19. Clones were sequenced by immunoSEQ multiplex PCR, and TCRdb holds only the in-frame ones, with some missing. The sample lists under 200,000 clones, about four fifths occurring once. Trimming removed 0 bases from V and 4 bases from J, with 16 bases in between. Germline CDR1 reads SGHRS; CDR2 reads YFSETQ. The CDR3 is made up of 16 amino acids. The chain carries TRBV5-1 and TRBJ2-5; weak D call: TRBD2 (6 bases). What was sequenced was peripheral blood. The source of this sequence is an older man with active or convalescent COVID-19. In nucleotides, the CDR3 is TGCGCCAGCAGCTTGGTAAGAGGGATGGGAGGAGAGACCCAGTACTTC. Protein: CASSLVRGMGGETQYF. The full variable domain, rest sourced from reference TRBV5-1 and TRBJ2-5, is KAGVTQTPRYLIKTRGQQVTLSCSPISGHRSVSWYQQTPGQGLQFLFEYFSETQRNKGNFPGRFSGRQFSNSRSEMNVSTLELGDSALYLCASSLVRGMGGETQYFGPGTRLLVL.